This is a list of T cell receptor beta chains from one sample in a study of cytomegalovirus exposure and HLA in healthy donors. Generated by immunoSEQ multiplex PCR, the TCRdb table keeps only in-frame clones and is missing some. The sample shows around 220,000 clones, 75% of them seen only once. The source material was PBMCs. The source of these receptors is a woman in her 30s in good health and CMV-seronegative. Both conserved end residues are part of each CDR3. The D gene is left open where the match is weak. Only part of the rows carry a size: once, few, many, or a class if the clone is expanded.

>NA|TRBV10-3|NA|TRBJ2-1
CATRAYNEQFF
TGTGCCACTCGGGCCTACAATGAGCAGTTCTTC
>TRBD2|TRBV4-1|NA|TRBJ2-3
CASSQEGTSGGGTDTQYF
TGCGCCAGCAGCCAGGAGGGGACTAGCGGGGGGGGGACAGATACGCAGTATTTT
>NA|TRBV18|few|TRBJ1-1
CASSLGATEAFF
TGTGCCAGCTCATTGGGAGCCACTGAAGCTTTCTTT
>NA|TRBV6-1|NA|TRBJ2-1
CASSDGGLSISYNEQFF
TGTGCCAGCAGTGATGGAGGACTTTCGATCTCCTACAATGAGCAGTTCTTC
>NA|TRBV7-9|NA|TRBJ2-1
CASSPSYEQFF
TGTGCCAGCAGCCCTAGCTATGAGCAGTTCTTC
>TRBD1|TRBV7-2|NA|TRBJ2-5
CASSSRDSRVGVQYF
TGTGCCAGCAGCTCCCGGGACAGCCGTGTGGGGGTGCAGTACTTC
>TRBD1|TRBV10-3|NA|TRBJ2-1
CAIRLGTGADNEQFF
TGTGCCATCAGGCTAGGGACAGGGGCCGATAATGAGCAGTTCTTC
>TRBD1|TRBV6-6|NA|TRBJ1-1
CASSYPDRAGEAFF
TGTGCCAGCAGTTACCCAGACAGGGCGGGTGAAGCTTTCTTT
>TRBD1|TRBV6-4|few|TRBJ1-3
CASSSLGRTGLSGNTIYF
TGTGCCAGCAGTTCTTTGGGAAGGACAGGTCTCTCTGGAAACACCATATATTTT
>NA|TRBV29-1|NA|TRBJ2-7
CSVTGSSYEQYF
TGCAGCGTTACAGGTTCGTCCTACGAGCAGTACTTC
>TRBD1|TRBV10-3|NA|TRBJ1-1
CATRGQTNTEAFF
TGTGCCACCAGGGGGCAGACAAACACTGAAGCTTTCTTT